One sample yielded the 6 T cell receptor beta chains listed below, sequenced in a study of regulatory T cells in long-lasting Graves disease. Assembly of TCR beta libraries relied on iRepertoire HTBI primers together with Arm-PCR of CDR3 regions. TCRdb reprocessed the multiplex PCR reads via MiXCR and lists one record per CDR3 protein. The sample holds some 450,000 distinct CDR3 sequences, around 24% seen once. Time point: persistent/refractory GD, antithyroid drugs over 5 years with positive TRAb. The TCR library used RNA extracted from PBMCs. The source material was peripheral blood mononuclear cells (PBMCs), sampled when the disease was refractory, from a patient treated with antithyroid drugs. The origin of the receptors is a female donor with Graves disease.

This clonotype was found many times. The CDR3 is CSARRIGTSGRNQETQYF. Written as DNA, the CDR3 is TGCAGTGCTAGGCGAATAGGGACTAGCGGGAGGAACCAAGAGACCCAGTACTTC. The chain is built from TRBV20-1 and TRBJ2-5, with 15 bases matching TRBD2. V gave up 3 bases and J gave up 0 bases; unmatched junction bases: 8. The germline V gene encodes CDR1 DFQATT and CDR2 SNEGSKA (reference sequence). The CDR3 length is 18 residues.

The chain recombines TRBV20-1 with TRBJ2-3; TRBD2 aligns across 7 bases. From germline, CDR1 is DFQATT and CDR2 SNEGSKA (reference sequence). The CDR3 covers 12 residues. Trimming took 3 bases from V and 7 from J; bases not matched to a gene: 4. The CDR3 is CSARGGVNTQYF. The CDR3, as DNA: TGCAGTGCTAGGGGGGGGGTCAATACGCAGTATTTT.

In the case of this clonotype: Possible read error: a much larger clone is one base away. The J gene is TRBJ2-2, the V gene TRBV9; maybe TRBD2 (5 bases). The germline gives CDR1 SGDLS, CDR2 YYNGEE. CDR3 length equals 13 residues. For the CDR3, the DNA is TGTGCCAGCAGCGTAGGTCCCACCGGGGAGCTGTCTTTT. Its protein is CASSVGPTGELSF.

On this clonotype itself: This may be a read error, as it is one base from a much larger clone. The chain is built from TRBV6-2 or TRBV6-3 and TRBJ2-2, with D hard to call. The CDR3 covers 14 residues. CDR1 is MNHEY and CDR2 is SVGEGT in the germline V gene. This CDR3 is CVSNAQTNTGELFF. For the CDR3, the DNA is TGTGTCAGCAACGCACAGACGAACACCGGGGAGCTGTTTTTT.

This clonotype was seen many times. This chain uses TRBV5-1 with TRBJ1-1; D possibly corresponds to TRBD1 (5 bases). The CDR3 contains 12 residues. Per germline, CDR1 SGHRS and CDR2 YFSETQ. Trimming removed 2 bases at V and 3 bases at J, with 5 bases between. CDR3 sequence reads: CASSFRDTEAFF. CDR3 nucleotide sequence: TGCGCCAGCAGCTTCAGGGACACTGAAGCTTTCTTT.

This chain links TRBV14 with TRBJ2-7; 15 bases line up with TRBD2. Germline V gene sequence: CDR1 SGHDN, CDR2 FVKESK. The CDR3 covers 19 residues. Trimming removed 0 bases from V and 3 bases from J; junction bases left unmatched: 9. The CDR3 here is CASSQDTWTSGRASYEQYF. The CDR3 coding sequence is TGTGCCAGCAGCCAAGATACTTGGACTAGCGGGAGGGCCAGCTACGAGCAGTACTTC.